These 25 T cell receptor beta chains share one sample of origin, sequenced in a study of regulatory T cells in long-lasting Graves disease. Indicated time point: newly diagnosed GD, antithyroid drugs for less than 3 months. PBMCs provided the RNA from which the TCR library was made. HTBI primers from iRepertoire and Arm-PCR of CDR3 regions yielded the TCR beta libraries. A single record per CDR3 protein comes from TCRdb applying MiXCR to the multiplex PCR reads. There are about 420,000 distinct CDR3 sequences in the sample; about a sixth occur only once, and about 25% lies in the top ten. This same sample was also taken into another study, of T cells in Graves' hyperthyroidism and ophthalmopathy.

Here the sequenced sample was peripheral blood mononuclear cells (PBMCs), taken at new diagnosis, from a patient treated with antithyroid drugs. These TCRs come from a woman younger than 30 with Graves disease.

This clonotype was seen at least ten times. The chain joins TRBV5-5 to TRBJ1-5; no definite D call. This CDR3 contains 14 residues. Germline V gives CDR1 SGHKS, CDR2 YYEKEE (reference sequence). The V and J ends lost 0 bases and 7 bases respectively, with 11 bases between them. CDR3 protein: CASSLEVGDQPQHF. CDR3 bases: TGTGCCAGCAGCTTGGAAGTAGGAGACCAGCCCCAGCATTTT.

This clonotype occurred many times. The chain employs TRBV11-2 and TRBJ1-2; the match to TRBD1 covers 8 bases. Trimming took 3 bases from V and 4 from J; bases not matched to a gene: 7. Germline loops: CDR1 SGHAT, CDR2 FQNNGV. The CDR3 sequence is 15 residues long. In DNA form, the CDR3 reads TGTGCCAGCAGCTTCTCAGGGGGCGCGGTCTATGGCTACACCTTC. Protein sequence: CASSFSGGAVYGYTF.

This clonotype occurred once. This chain uses TRBV20-1 with TRBJ2-7, with TRBD2 identical over 12 bases. CDR3 length: 16 amino acids. Trimming took 3 bases from V and 0 from J; bases not matched to a gene: 6. The germline gives CDR1 DFQATT, CDR2 SNEGSKA (reference sequence). This CDR3 is CSASFRTSGDSYEQYF. Written as DNA, the CDR3 is TGCAGTGCTAGCTTCCGGACTAGCGGGGACTCCTACGAGCAGTACTTC.

This clonotype came up many times. The chain couples TRBV5-1 to TRBJ2-7; 8 bases are a match to TRBD1. Germline CDR1 reads SGHRS; CDR2 reads YFSETQ. This CDR3 is 15 amino acids long. With V trimmed by 6 bases and J by 5 bases, 13 bases remained unmatched. CDR3 in DNA: TGCGCCAGCACCCTACAGACAGGGGCGGTAGACGAGCAGTACTTC. As protein: CASTLQTGAVDEQYF.

This sequence joins TRBV10-1 and TRBJ2-2, with D maybe TRBD2 (6 bases). The CDR3 extends over 16 amino acids. Deletions cut 0 bases from V and 9 bases from J, with 17 bases between. The germline CDR1 and CDR2 sequences are WNHNN and SYGVQD (reference sequence). Written as DNA, the CDR3 is TGCGCCAGCAGTGAGTCTAGGGACTCTTTAAGGCGGGAGCTGTTTTTT. Protein: CASSESRDSLRRELFF.

The chain combines TRBV6-1 with TRBJ1-1; D not resolved. Germline CDR1 MNHNS, CDR2 SASEGT. The CDR3 is made up of 13 amino acids. V was clipped by 8 bases and J by 4 bases, with 14 bases between them. DNA for the CDR3: TGTGCCAGCTCCGTCCCGCCCACCACTGAAGCTTTCTTT. This codes for CASSVPPTTEAFF.

This clonotype has a count of ten or more. The chain uses TRBV27 and TRBJ2-7; the D gene is possibly TRBD2 (5 bases). The germline V gene encodes CDR1 MNHEY and CDR2 SMNVEV (reference sequence). There are 14 residues in the CDR3. V lost 9 bases and J 0 bases, leaving 15 bases between the germline ends. CDR3 loop: CASMPGSRSYEQYF. CDR3 bases: TGTGCCAGTATGCCGGGGTCCCGCTCCTACGAGCAGTACTTC.

There are a few counts of this clonotype. The gene calls are TRBV14 and TRBJ2-7; D may be TRBD1 (6 bases). The V end lost 8 bases, the J end lost 4 bases, and 15 bases lay between the germline ends. The CDR3 spans 13 residues. Germline-derived CDR1 and CDR2 are SGHDN and FVKESK. The CDR3 DNA sequence: TGTGCCAGCCCTGGGGGCAGGACATACGAGCAGTACTTC. It translates to CASPGGRTYEQYF.

In its sample, this clonotype was seen a few times. J is TRBJ1-3 and V is TRBV4-1; weak D call: TRBD1 (6 bases). The CDR3 totals 15 residues. Germline loops: CDR1 MGHRA, CDR2 YSYEKL. Trimming shortened V by 5 bases and J by 5 bases, and 16 bases separated the two germline ends. CDR3 amino acids: CASSLDSTTRNTIYF. Written as DNA, the CDR3 is TGCGCCAGCAGCTTGGACAGCACCACTCGAAACACCATATATTTT.

J is TRBJ1-4 and V is TRBV6-1, with D unclear. V was pared by 5 bases and J by 0 bases, with 13 bases between. This CDR3 contains 16 residues. Germline V gives CDR1 MNHNS, CDR2 SASEGT. As DNA, the CDR3 is TGTGCCAGCAGTAACACAGAATCTGCAACTAATGAAAAACTGTTTTTT. Protein sequence: CASSNTESATNEKLFF.

This chain joins TRBV20-1 and TRBJ2-2, with D perhaps TRBD1 (6 bases). Germline-derived CDR1 and CDR2 are DFQATT and SNEGSKA (reference sequence). The CDR3 contains 13 residues. Trimming removed 5 bases from V and 0 bases from J, with 7 bases in between. For the CDR3, the DNA is TGCAGTGCTGGGACACCGAACACCGGGGAGCTGTTTTTT. This sequence encodes CSAGTPNTGELFF.

This clonotype was detected ten times or more. Here the CDR3 reads CASSLGSSGSGYIQYF. CDR3 DNA: TGTGCCAGCAGCTTAGGCTCTAGCGGGTCCGGTTACATTCAGTACTTC. The chain combines TRBV7-2 with TRBJ2-4, with 8 bases lining up with TRBD2. Germline V gene lookup returns CDR1 SGHTA and CDR2 FQGNSA. Germline trimming cut 1 base from V and 8 bases from J; bases unmatched to any gene: 10. This CDR3 is 16 amino acids long.

V and J are TRBV10-1 and TRBJ1-1; a possible D gene is TRBD1 (5 bases). Germline V CDR1 and CDR2: WNHNN, SYGVQD (reference sequence). V was cut by 10 bases and J by 4 bases, with 16 bases left in between. The CDR3 contains 13 residues. CDR3 protein: CAIQGALGTEAFF. Here the CDR3 DNA reads TGCGCCATCCAAGGGGCCCTAGGCACTGAAGCTTTCTTT.

This clonotype has a count of ten or more. V gene TRBV28 combines with J gene TRBJ2-1; D is perhaps TRBD2 (5 bases). The CDR3 length is 14 residues. CDR1 is MDHEN, CDR2 SYDVKM, per germline. The V end lost 6 bases, the J end lost 1 base, and 10 bases lay between the germline ends. CDR3 in amino acids: CASRAGGSYNEQFF. CDR3 in DNA: TGTGCCAGCAGGGCGGGTGGATCCTACAATGAGCAGTTCTTC. Combining the CDR3 with reference TRBV28 and TRBJ2-1 gives the whole variable domain DVKVTQSSRYLVKRTGEKVFLECVQDMDHENMFWYRQDPGLGLRLIYFSYDVKMKEKGDIPEGYSVSREKKERFSLILESASTNQTSMYLCASRAGGSYNEQFFGPGTRLTVL.

The CDR3 loop reads CASSFGTPVGTLHF. In DNA, the CDR3 is TGTGCCAGCAGCTTTGGGACACCGGTGGGAACCCTCCACTTT. This chain joins TRBV5-6 and TRBJ1-6, with D possibly being TRBD1 (6 bases). V was pared by 2 bases and J by 14 bases, with 17 bases between. CDR3 size: 14 residues. The germline V gene has CDR1 SGHDT and CDR2 YYEEEE.

This clonotype appeared many times. The V and J genes are TRBV2 and TRBJ2-7; 8 bases are a match to TRBD1. J was trimmed by 0 bases and V by 2 bases; bases with no gene match: 9. Germline V gives CDR1 SNHLY, CDR2 FYNNEI. This CDR3 has 17 residues. The CDR3 bases are TGTGCCAGCAGTGAAATAGATACGGGGACAGGCTCCTACGAGCAGTACTTC. The encoded protein is CASSEIDTGTGSYEQYF. Filled out from reference TRBV2 and TRBJ2-7, the complete variable domain reads EPEVTQTPSHQVTQMGQEVILRCVPISNHLYFYWYRQILGQKVEFLVSFYNNEISEKSEIFDDQFSVERPDGSNFTLKIRSTKLEDSAMYFCASSEIDTGTGSYEQYFGPGTRLTVT.

The chain links TRBV6-2 or TRBV6-3 to TRBJ2-1; TRBD2 matches 8 bases. This CDR3 comprises 15 residues. Germline-derived CDR1 and CDR2 are MNHEY and SVGEGT. J was trimmed by 8 bases and V by 4 bases; bases with no gene match: 10. DNA for the CDR3: TGTGCCAGCAGTTCGGGGGGGCTCCTCTTGGATGAGCAGTTCTTC. Translation: CASSSGGLLLDEQFF.

V and J are TRBV19 and TRBJ2-1; D possibly matches TRBD1 or TRBD2 (5 bases each). CDR3 length equals 15 residues. V gave up 6 bases and J gave up 8 bases, with 20 bases separating them. Germline assignment: CDR1 LNHDA and CDR2 SQIVND (reference sequence). CDR3 sequence (DNA): TGTGCCAGTAGCGACTCCGGGGACGTACTCGATGAGCAGTTCTTC. This translates into CASSDSGDVLDEQFF.

A word on this clonotype: It differs at one base from a far larger clone, so likely a read error. This chain links TRBV3-1 with TRBJ2-5, with 7 bases lining up with TRBD2. J gave up 3 bases and V 4 bases, and 5 bases lay outside the gene matches. The CDR3 length is 14 residues. CDR1 and CDR2 from the germline V gene are LGHDT and YNNKEL (reference sequence). This chain's CDR3 is CASSPPAGKETQYF. CDR3 bases: TGTGCCAGCAGCCCGCCAGCGGGAAAAGAGACCCAGTACTTC.

This clonotype was observed a few times. The V and J genes are TRBV20-1 and TRBJ2-6; TRBD1 matches at 8 bases. With 0 bases clipped from V and 1 base from J, the junction kept 2 bases outside the gene matches. Germline V gives CDR1 DFQATT, CDR2 SNEGSKA (reference sequence). This CDR3 spans 16 amino acids. The CDR3, as DNA: TGCAGTGCTAGAGAGCGGACAGGGTCTGGGGCCAACGTCCTGACTTTC. It translates to CSARERTGSGANVLTF.

This chain joins TRBV3-1 and TRBJ2-1, with TRBD2 matching 13 bases. CDR1 LGHDT and CDR2 YNNKEL come from the germline V gene (reference sequence). Germline trimming cut 6 bases from V and 9 bases from J; bases unmatched to any gene: 11. CDR3 size: 16 residues. The CDR3 loop reads CASSEITSGRVGEQFF. DNA for the CDR3: TGTGCCAGCAGTGAAATAACTAGCGGGAGGGTTGGTGAGCAGTTCTTC.

As concerns this clonotype: This may stem from a read error, because a much larger clone lies one nucleotide away. This chain uses TRBV5-1 with TRBJ2-7, with TRBD2 as a possible D gene (5 bases). The V gene lost 0 bases and the J gene lost 3 bases, with 13 bases spanning the gap. The CDR3 contains 15 residues. The germline V gene encodes CDR1 SGHRS and CDR2 YFSETQ. The CDR3 bases are TGCGCCAGCAGCTTGGATGGGAGATCTCGCTACGAGCAGTACTTC. This gives the protein CASSLDGRSRYEQYF.

This clonotype came up a few times. The chain carries TRBV5-6 and TRBJ1-2, with D hard to call. The germline gives CDR1 SGHDT, CDR2 YYEEEE. The CDR3 contains 11 residues. Trimming removed 0 bases at V and 7 bases at J, with 4 bases between. The DNA for the CDR3 is TGTGCCAGCAGCTTGGTGTCTGGCTACACCTTC. It is translated as CASSLVSGYTF.

The table lists this clonotype with a few counts. The chain combines TRBV3-1 with TRBJ1-2, with D hard to call. The CDR3 is 12 residues long. Per germline, CDR1 LGHDT and CDR2 YNNKEL (reference sequence). V was pared by 4 bases and J by 2 bases, with 5 bases between. The CDR3 sequence is CASSPQNYGYTF. DNA of the CDR3: TGTGCCAGCAGCCCCCAAAACTATGGCTACACCTTC. The full variable domain, rest sourced from reference TRBV3-1 and TRBJ1-2, is DTAVSQTPKYLVTQMGNDKSIKCEQNLGHDTMYWYKQDSKKFLKIMFSYNNKELIINETVPNRFSPKSPDKAHLNLHINSLELGDSAVYFCASSPQNYGYTFGSGTRLTVV.

In its sample, this clonotype was seen a few times. The chain employs TRBV6-1 and TRBJ2-1; 10 nucleotides align to TRBD2. V was pared by 9 bases and J by 4 bases, with 6 bases of the junction left unmatched. CDR1 MNHNS and CDR2 SASEGT come from the germline V gene. This CDR3 spans 14 amino acids. In DNA form, the CDR3 reads TGTGCCAGTACGCGGACTAGCGGTTACAATGAGCAGTTCTTC. Its protein is CASTRTSGYNEQFF.